The sequence of this TCR beta chain was determined in a study of cytomegalovirus exposure and HLA in healthy donors (TCRdb year 2017). Study-level background: In an earlier analysis of under 600 of the donors, less than 350 Gb of sequence data and 117 million unique TCR beta sequences from 180 million or so T cells were reported. About 280 gigabases of sequencing data and 70 million to 100 million unique TCR sequences made up an early release that covered several hundred HLA-typed donors. Of the 300 to 500 genotyped donors, 81% were placed in the genetic ancestry cluster associated with self-reported Caucasian donors. The study aimed to test whether signatures of past pathogen exposure could be identified by cataloging public T cell receptors. Using immunosequencing, the study profiled T cell repertoires from 666 subjects and related those repertoires to cytomegalovirus serostatus. Along with the roughly 670-subject first cohort, a separate validation cohort of 120 different subjects was used. To predict cytomegalovirus infection status, the study brought together high-throughput TCR immunosequencing, statistical association of individual TCRs with disease status, and machine learning. A later analysis re-analyzed previously published TCR beta repertoires from 650 to 800 donors and added high-resolution HLA genotyping to study TCR occurrence patterns. In the later analysis, no new phenotypic data were used to find candidate immune exposures; instead, reliance was placed on TCR beta sequences and their occurrence across donors. In an earlier analysis of 587 of the donors, high-throughput TCR beta sequencing was used to judge whether each TCR beta V gene segment behaved as functional or pseudogenic. Donor age, sex, ethnicity and CMV serostatus were compiled together with the repertoire data. A later genetic analysis used genome-wide SNP genotypes for about 60% of the roughly 670 donors, treating that subset as a discovery cohort. Every repertoire in the discovery cohort had been generated on one and the same sequencing platform. HLA typing included class I and class II loci at four-digit resolution. The number of typed donors differed by locus: about 620-640 for A, B, C, DRB1 and DQB1; about 520 for DQA1; approximately 610 for DPA1; and roughly 450 for DPB1. Because of strong linkage in the cohort, 5 or 6 DR-DQ haplotypes were treated as single units for association and clustering. Across around 400 genotyped donors of the cohort, an average of approximately 240,000 unique TCR beta nucleotide sequences per donor were sequenced, and around 20% of those sequences were non-productive.

V drops 0 bases and J drops 1 base, leaving 5 bases in between. CDR1 and CDR2, looked up from the germline V gene, are SGHRS and YFSETQ. The CDR3, cysteine through phenylalanine, is 15 amino acids long. Of the read, only the CDR3 DNA is kept; its 45 bases are in frame from base 1. This clone was counted only a few times. Which antigen it targets is not known. The record has no base qualities; no much larger clone is one base away. Library preparation used the immunoSEQ multiplex PCR assay. For the multiplex PCR, a mixture combining 60 forward primers for TCR Vbeta segments and 13 reverse primers for TCR Jbeta segments was used. A multiplex PCR assay on genomic DNA amplified the CDR3 region of rearranged TCR beta genes. On the Illumina HiSeq System, the amplified TCR beta libraries were sequenced as 87-base-pair reads. The original pipeline was this. Across the 600 to 700 repertoires, a later analysis counted roughly 77 million unique TCR beta chains, 8.5 million to 12 million of which were shared by at least two donors. Raw reads were error-corrected and collapsed into unique sequences with a nearest-neighbor algorithm that merged closely related sequences to remove PCR and sequencing errors. CDR3 sequences were aligned to IMGT reference sequences to assign V, D and J gene segments. For a sequence to be retained, at least a six-nucleotide match to both a V gene segment and a J gene segment was required. A rearrangement counted as productive if the CDR3 had no stop codons and remained in frame with V and J, and every other rearrangement counted as non-productive. Following IMGT convention, CDR3 was defined as the stretch from the second conserved V-encoded cysteine up to the conserved J-encoded phenylalanine. The earlier analysis of about 500 of the donors excluded sequences that lacked an unambiguous match to a single V gene segment. In an earlier analysis of several hundred of the donors, V segments were called functional above 56.7% productive rearrangements and were called segregating when the between-donor standard deviation exceeded 5%. To diagnose cytomegalovirus status from the catalog of TCR beta chain sequences, a statistical classification framework was built. In a later analysis, V and J genes were assigned by comparing TCR nucleotide sequences against IMGT/GENE-DB human TR gene sequences. Using the TCRdist pipeline, a later analysis assigned CDR3 sequences along with most-parsimonious VDJ recombination scenarios. A later analysis defined each TCR beta chain by its CDR3 amino acid sequence plus V-gene family, and excluded reads lacking a unique V-gene family. To address suspected cross-contamination and a sequencing artifact, a later analysis removed 592 highly shared, low-generation-probability nucleotide sequences. For each public chain, a later analysis derived a clonal expansion index from normalized ranks of inferred template counts within each repertoire. Generation probabilities in a later analysis came from a VDJ recombination model fitted to out-of-frame rearrangements, and those results were checked against IGoR. Hypergeometric tests were used in a later analysis to score TCR-TCR, TCR-HLA and TCR-CMV co-occurrence, with a repertoire-size bias correction applied to the TCR pairs. False discovery rates were estimated in a later analysis by permuting HLA or CMV assignments 20 times. In a later analysis, co-occurring TCRs were grouped using DBSCAN, and TCRdist sequence similarity was added for clustering within HLA-allele-positive subsets. Repertoires with fewer than 30,000 or more than 120,000 public chains, plus five repertoires with anomalous nucleotide sharing, were excluded from co-occurrence clustering. TCRdb carries this immuneACCESS record with in-frame sequences only. Its versions omit some clonotypes, under half of them owing to an unresolved V gene in the studies checked, with the rest unexplained. V and J calls and clone size come straight from that table; D and trimming were deduced from the DNA. In this sample the table shows under 200,000 clones, around three quarters of which occur a single time. The leading ten clones occupy 5% to 7% of the sample.

The cohort comprised more than 550 healthy bone marrow donors. Cohort members were all nominally healthy when sampled, although unrecorded immune exposures were likely present. The donor tested CMV seronegative and was one of the 352 seronegative cohort members. A peripheral blood sample was provided by each donor, and peripheral blood mononuclear cells were used for TCR beta sequencing. The Qiagen DNeasy Blood Extraction Kit was used to extract genomic DNA from the blood cell samples. The research as a whole found: In both the original and validation cohorts, the classifier was reported to diagnose cytomegalovirus status with high specificity and sensitivity. Across donors, most TCR sequences were observed very rarely, whereas some public TCRs were present in many individuals. Over 15 rarely observed V segments, including chromosome 9 orphons, were excluded from the earlier analysis of a few hundred of the donors because counts were too low. The only immune exposure information available for the cohort was CMV serostatus. A later analysis associated 15,000 to 20,000 TCR beta sequences with specific HLA alleles at a false discovery rate of 0.05. The authors suggested that the approach could potentially be extended to other disease states and immunological phenotypes. A later genetic analysis associated a missense DCLRE1C variant with V-gene and J-gene trimming of TCR beta chains, and an independent cohort replicated the association. In a later genetic analysis, fewer N-insertions in productive TCRs were reported among donors in an Asian-associated ancestry cluster than the roughly 700-donor mean. According to a later analysis, parvovirus B19, influenza, CMV and Epstein-Barr virus appeared linked to several top co-occurrence clusters. In vitro tests confirmed that a few of the cytomegalovirus-associated TCR beta chains recognize cytomegalovirus antigens. In an earlier analysis of more than 450 of the donors, most TCR beta V segments were observed in productive rearrangements about 90% or about 30% of the time, broadly matching IMGT annotations. Sequencing depth was assumed to be roughly uniform across donors in the presence/absence analyses, though that assumption may not hold. Assigning TCR associations to individual alleles was difficult when HLA alleles, especially DR and DQ, strongly co-occurred. A group of highly shared sequence variants was considered likely to be a technical artifact of the sequencing pipeline. A later analysis found that HLA-associated TCR beta chains were more clonally expanded and had lower generation probabilities than equally common non-associated chains. Because HLA typing was unavailable for some donors at each locus, only the typed subset was used in association tests. Linkage disequilibrium might explain the correlated functional status among segregating V segments, but an unknown experimental factor could not be ruled out. According to a later analysis, TCR association rates differed among HLA loci, with DRB1 alleles showing the most associated TCRs and HLA-C alleles showing the fewest. The study gave a list of about 150 TCR beta chains associated with cytomegalovirus. Only TCR beta chains were sequenced in this cohort, and the absence of alpha or paired-chain data limited detectable features. A further reported finding was that TCR beta sequences accurately predicted the HLA-A and HLA-B alleles for most subjects in the first cohort. In a later analysis, most CMV-associated TCR beta chains were found to appear HLA-restricted, with HLA associations seemingly driven largely by CMV exposure. The 87-base-pair reads could not distinguish some IMGT-functional V segments, including TRBV6-2 and TRBV6-3, so those segments were excluded.

The V and J genes are TRBV5-1 and TRBJ2-6; the D gene cannot be resolved reliably. This receptor was taken from a man between 40 and 49 years old in good health and CMV-seronegative. Material: PBMCs. The nucleotides read TGCGCCAGCAGCTTGGCCGAGTCTGGGGCCAACGTCCTGACTTTC. This sequence encodes CASSLAESGANVLTF.